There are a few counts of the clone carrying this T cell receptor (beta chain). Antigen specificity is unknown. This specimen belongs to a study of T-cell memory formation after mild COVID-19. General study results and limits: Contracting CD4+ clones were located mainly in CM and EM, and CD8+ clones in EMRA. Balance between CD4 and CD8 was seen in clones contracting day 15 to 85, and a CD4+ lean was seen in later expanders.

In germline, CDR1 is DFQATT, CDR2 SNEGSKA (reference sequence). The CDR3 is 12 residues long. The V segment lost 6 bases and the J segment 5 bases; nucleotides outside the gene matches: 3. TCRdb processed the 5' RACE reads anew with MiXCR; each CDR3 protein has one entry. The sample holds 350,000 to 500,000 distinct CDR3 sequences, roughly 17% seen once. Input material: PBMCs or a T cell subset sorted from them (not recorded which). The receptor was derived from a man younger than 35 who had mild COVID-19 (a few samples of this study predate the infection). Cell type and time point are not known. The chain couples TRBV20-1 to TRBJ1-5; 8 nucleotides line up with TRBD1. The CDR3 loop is CSAGQGDQPQHF. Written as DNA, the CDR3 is TGCAGTGCCGGACAGGGCGATCAGCCCCAGCATTTT.